This entry lists 2 T cell receptor beta chains sequenced from one sample in a study of blood T cell repertoires in COVID-19. TCRdb's table, derived via immunoSEQ multiplex PCR, lists solely in-frame clones and lacks some. The table lists around 190,000 clones, approximately 90% of them singletons, with roughly 19% in the top ten. The sequenced material came from peripheral blood. Receptor source: a man aged 45 to 65 with COVID-19, enrolled during active disease.

The V gene is TRBV4-3, the J gene TRBJ1-6; perhaps TRBD1 as D (5 bases). With 0 bases removed from V and 9 bases from J, the gap between germline ends came to 12 bases. The germline gives CDR1 LGHNA, CDR2 YSLEER. CDR3 length: 15 amino acids. CDR3 region: CASSQERQGSSPLHF. In DNA form, the CDR3 reads TGCGCCAGCAGCCAAGAGAGGCAGGGAAGTTCACCCCTCCACTTT.

This chain joins TRBV7-2 and TRBJ2-5; 9 nucleotides line up with TRBD1. Losses at the gene ends were 5 bases for V and 1 base for J; bases not matched to a gene: 2. Germline assignment: CDR1 SGHTA and CDR2 FQGNSA. The CDR3 spans 14 residues. The CDR3 nucleotides are TGTGCCAGCAGCCTACAGGGGGCCCAAGAGACCCAGTACTTC. This sequence encodes CASSLQGAQETQYF.